This record looks at one T cell receptor beta chain sequence and its context. This sample stems from a study of blood T cell repertoires in COVID-19. Study summary: Both acute and convalescent COVID-19 samples were obtained from the United States, Italy and Spain.

Clones were read by immunoSEQ multiplex PCR, and TCRdb kept only the in-frame ones, dropping some. In the table there are more than 150,000 clones, 85% to 90% of which are singletons. This TCR was recovered from a middle-aged man with active or convalescent COVID-19. What was sequenced was peripheral blood.

CDR3 in DNA: TGTGCCAGCAGCCCCCGACTAGCGGGGGCGGAGGAGCAGTACTTC. The encoded protein is CASSPRLAGAEEQYF. This chain links TRBV7-2 with TRBJ2-7; 12 bases are a match to TRBD2. Per germline, CDR1 SGHTA and CDR2 FQGNSA. The CDR3 sequence is 15 residues long. V shed 5 bases, J shed 7 bases, and the junction held 9 bases outside the gene matches.